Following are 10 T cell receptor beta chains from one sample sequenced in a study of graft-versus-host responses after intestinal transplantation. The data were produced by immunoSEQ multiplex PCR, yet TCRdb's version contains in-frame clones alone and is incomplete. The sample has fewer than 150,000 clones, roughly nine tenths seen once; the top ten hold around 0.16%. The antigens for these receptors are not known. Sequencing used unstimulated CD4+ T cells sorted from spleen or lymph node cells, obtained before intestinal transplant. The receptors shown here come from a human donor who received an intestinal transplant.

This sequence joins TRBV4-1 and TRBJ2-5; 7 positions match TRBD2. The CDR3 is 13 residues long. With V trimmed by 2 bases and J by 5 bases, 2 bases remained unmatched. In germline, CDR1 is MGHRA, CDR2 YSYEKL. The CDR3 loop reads CASSQTAGETQYF. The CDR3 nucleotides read TGCGCCAGCAGCCAAACAGCGGGGGAGACCCAGTACTTC.

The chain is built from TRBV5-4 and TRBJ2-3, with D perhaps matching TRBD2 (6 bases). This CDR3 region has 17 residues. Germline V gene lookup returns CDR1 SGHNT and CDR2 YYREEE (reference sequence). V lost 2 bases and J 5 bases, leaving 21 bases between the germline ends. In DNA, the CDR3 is TGTGCCAGCAGCTTTCTAAGAAGCAGGAGGGGCGGAGATACGCAGTATTTT. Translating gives CASSFLRSRRGGDTQYF.

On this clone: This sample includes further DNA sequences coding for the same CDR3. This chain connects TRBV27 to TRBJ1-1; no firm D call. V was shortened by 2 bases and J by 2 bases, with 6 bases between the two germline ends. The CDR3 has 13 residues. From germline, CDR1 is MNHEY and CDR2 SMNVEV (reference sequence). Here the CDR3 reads CASSLRGNTEAFF. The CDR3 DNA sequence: TGTGCCAGCAGTTTACGGGGAAACACTGAAGCTTTCTTT.

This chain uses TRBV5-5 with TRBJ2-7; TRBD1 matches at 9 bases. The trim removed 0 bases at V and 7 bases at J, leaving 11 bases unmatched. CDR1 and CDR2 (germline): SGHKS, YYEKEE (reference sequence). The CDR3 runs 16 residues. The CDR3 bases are TGTGCCAGCAGCTTGGCCATCACAGGGGGCTTGAGGGAGCAGTACTTC. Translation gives CASSLAITGGLREQYF.

This CDR3 is CASSVRGGGATDTQYF. In DNA, the CDR3 is TGTGCCAGCAGTGTTCGGGGCGGGGGTGCCACAGATACGCAGTATTTT. The rearrangement links TRBV6-1 to TRBJ2-3; 7 bases are a match to TRBD2. Per germline, CDR1 MNHNS and CDR2 SASEGT. Trimming at V came to 4 bases and at J to 2 bases, leaving 9 bases not matched to a gene. CDR3 length equals 16 residues.

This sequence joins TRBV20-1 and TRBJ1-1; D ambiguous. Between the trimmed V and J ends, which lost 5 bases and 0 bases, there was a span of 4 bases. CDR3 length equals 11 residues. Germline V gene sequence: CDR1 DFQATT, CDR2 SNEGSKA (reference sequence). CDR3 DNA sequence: TGCAGTGCTTGGTTGAACACTGAAGCTTTCTTT. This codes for CSAWLNTEAFF.

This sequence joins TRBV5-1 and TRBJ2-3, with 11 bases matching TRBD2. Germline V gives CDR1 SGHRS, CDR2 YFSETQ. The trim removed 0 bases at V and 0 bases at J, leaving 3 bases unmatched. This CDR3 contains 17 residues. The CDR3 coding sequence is TGCGCCAGCAGCTTGGGTCTAGCGGGGGGAAGCACAGATACGCAGTATTTT. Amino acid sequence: CASSLGLAGGSTDTQYF.

In DNA form, the CDR3 reads TGTGCCAGCCACGGACAGGGGACCTACGAGCAGTACTTC. This sequence encodes CASHGQGTYEQYF. V is TRBV6-1 and J is TRBJ2-7, with 9 bases identical to TRBD1. CDR1 MNHNS and CDR2 SASEGT come from the germline V gene. The CDR3 is 13 amino acids. The V gene end was trimmed by 8 bases and the J gene end by 2 bases; junction bases not matched to a gene: 4.

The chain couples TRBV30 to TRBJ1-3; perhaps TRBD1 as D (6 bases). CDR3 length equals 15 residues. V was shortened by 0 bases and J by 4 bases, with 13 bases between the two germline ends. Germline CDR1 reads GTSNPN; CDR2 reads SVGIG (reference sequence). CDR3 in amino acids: CAWSVWTAKGNTIYF. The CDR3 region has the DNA TGTGCCTGGAGTGTTTGGACAGCGAAAGGAAACACCATATATTTT.

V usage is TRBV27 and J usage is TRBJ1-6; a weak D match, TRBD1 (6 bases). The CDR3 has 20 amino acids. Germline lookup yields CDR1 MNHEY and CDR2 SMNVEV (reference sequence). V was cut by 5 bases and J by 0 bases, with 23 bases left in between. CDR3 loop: CASSVTGRRRQGSYNSPLHF. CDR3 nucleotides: TGTGCCAGCAGTGTGACAGGCAGGCGCCGCCAGGGCTCCTATAATTCACCCCTCCACTTT.